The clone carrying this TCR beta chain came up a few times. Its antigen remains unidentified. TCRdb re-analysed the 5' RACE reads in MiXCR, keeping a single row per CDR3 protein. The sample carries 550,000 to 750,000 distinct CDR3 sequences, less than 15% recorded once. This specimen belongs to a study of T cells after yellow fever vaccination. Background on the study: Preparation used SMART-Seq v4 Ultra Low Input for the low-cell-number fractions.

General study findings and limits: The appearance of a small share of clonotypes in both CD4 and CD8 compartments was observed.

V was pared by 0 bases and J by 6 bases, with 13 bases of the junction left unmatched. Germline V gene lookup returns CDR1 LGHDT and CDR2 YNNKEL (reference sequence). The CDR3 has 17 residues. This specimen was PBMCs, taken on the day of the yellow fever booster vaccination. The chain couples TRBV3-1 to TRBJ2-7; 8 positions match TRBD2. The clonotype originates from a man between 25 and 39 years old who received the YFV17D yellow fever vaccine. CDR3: CASSQDPTGTRGVEQYF. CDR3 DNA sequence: TGTGCCAGCAGCCAAGATCCCACCGGGACTAGAGGCGTCGAGCAGTACTTC.